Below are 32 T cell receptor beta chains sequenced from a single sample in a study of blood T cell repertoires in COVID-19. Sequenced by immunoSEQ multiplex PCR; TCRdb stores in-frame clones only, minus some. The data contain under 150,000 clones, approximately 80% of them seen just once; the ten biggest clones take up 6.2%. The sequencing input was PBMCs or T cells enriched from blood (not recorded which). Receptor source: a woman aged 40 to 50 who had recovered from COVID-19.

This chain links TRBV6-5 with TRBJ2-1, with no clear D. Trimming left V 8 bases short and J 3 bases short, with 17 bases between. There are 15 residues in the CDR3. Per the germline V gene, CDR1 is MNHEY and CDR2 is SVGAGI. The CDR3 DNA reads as TGTGCCAGCGCGGTTACCGGCACCGACTACAATGAGCAGTTCTTC. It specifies CASAVTGTDYNEQFF.

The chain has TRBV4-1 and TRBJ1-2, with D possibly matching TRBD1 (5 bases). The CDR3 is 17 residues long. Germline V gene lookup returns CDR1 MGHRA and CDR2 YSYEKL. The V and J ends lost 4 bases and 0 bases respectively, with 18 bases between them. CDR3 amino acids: CASSPDRGMIPNYGYTF. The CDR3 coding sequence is TGCGCCAGCAGCCCGGACCGGGGGATGATTCCTAACTATGGCTACACCTTC.

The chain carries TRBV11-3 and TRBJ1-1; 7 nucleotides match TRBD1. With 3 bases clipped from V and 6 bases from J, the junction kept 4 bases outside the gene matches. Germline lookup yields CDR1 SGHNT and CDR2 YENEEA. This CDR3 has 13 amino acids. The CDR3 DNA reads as TGTGCCAGCAGCTTGACAGGGCTTGCTGAAGCTTTCTTT. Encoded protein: CASSLTGLAEAFF.

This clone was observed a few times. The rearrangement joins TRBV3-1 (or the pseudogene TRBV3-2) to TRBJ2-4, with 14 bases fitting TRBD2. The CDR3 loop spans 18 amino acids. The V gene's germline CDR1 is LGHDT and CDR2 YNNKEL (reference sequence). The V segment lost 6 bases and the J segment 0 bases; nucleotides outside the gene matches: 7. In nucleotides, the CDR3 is TGTGCCAGCAGTCGCGGGACTAGCGGGGGAGTAGCCAAAAACATTCAGTACTTC. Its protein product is CASSRGTSGGVAKNIQYF.

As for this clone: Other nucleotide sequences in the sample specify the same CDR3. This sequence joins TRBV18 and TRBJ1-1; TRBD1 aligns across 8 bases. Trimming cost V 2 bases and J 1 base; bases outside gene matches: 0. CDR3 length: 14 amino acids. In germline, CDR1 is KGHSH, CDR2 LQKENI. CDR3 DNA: TGTGCCAGCTCACCAGGACAGGGGAACACTGAAGCTTTCTTT. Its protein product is CASSPGQGNTEAFF.

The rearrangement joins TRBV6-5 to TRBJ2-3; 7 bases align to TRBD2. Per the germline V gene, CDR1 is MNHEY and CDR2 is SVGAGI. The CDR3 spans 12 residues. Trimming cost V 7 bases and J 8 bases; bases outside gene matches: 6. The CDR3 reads CASTWTRSTQYF. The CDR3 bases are TGTGCCAGCACCTGGACTAGGTCTACGCAGTATTTT.

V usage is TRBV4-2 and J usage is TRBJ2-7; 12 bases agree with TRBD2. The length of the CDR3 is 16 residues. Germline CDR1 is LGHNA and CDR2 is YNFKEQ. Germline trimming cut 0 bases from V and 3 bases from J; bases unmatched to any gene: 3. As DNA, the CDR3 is TGTGCCAGCAGCCAAGAGGGACTAGCGGGCAACTACGAGCAGTACTTC. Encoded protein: CASSQEGLAGNYEQYF.

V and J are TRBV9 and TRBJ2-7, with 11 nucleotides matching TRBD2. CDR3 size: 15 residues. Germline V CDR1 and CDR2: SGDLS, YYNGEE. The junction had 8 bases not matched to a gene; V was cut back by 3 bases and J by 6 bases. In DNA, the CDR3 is TGTGCCAGCAGCGGAATACTAGCGGGAGAGGGCGAGCAGTACTTC. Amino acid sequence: CASSGILAGEGEQYF.

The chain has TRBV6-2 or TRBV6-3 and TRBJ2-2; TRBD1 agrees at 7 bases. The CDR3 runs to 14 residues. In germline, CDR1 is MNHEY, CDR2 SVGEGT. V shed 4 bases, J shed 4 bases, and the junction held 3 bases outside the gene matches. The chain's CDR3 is CASSSGQLTGELFF. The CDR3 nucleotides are TGTGCCAGCAGTTCGGGACAGCTCACCGGGGAGCTGTTTTTT.

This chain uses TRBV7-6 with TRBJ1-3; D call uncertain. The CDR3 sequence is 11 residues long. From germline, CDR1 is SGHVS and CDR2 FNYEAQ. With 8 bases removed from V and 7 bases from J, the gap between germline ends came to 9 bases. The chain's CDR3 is CASRNENTIYF. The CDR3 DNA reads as TGTGCCAGCCGTAATGAGAACACCATATATTTT.

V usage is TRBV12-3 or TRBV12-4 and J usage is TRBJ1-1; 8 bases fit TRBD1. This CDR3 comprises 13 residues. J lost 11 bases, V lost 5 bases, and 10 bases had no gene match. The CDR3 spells CASSVGQGFAAFF. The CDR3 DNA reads TGTGCCAGCAGTGTTGGACAGGGCTTCGCCGCTTTCTTT.

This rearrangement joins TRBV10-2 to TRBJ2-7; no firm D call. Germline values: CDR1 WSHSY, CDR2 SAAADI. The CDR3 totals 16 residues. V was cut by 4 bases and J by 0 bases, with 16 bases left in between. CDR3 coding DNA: TGCGCCAGCAGTGGGCTCCAAGAAAGTAACTCCTACGAGCAGTACTTC. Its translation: CASSGLQESNSYEQYF.

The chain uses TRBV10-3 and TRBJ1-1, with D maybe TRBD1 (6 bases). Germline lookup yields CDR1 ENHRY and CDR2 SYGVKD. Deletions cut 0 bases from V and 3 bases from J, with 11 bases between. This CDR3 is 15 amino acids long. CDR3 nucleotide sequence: TGTGCCATCAGTGAGTCAGGGGGATGGGACACTGAAGCTTTCTTT. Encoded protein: CAISESGGWDTEAFF.

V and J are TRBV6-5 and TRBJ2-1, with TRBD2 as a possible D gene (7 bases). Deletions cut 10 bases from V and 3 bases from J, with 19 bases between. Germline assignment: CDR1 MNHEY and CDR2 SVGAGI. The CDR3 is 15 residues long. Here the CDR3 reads CATNLGGAGYNEQFF. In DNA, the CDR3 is TGTGCCACCAACCTTGGGGGGGCAGGCTACAATGAGCAGTTCTTC.

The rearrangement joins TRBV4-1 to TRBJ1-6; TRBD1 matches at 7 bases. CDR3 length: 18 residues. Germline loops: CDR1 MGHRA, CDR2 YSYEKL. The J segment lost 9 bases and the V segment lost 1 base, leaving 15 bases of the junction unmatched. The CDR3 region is CASSQVLHGTDFSSPLHF. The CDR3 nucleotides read TGCGCCAGCAGCCAAGTTCTCCACGGGACAGACTTTAGTTCACCCCTCCACTTT.

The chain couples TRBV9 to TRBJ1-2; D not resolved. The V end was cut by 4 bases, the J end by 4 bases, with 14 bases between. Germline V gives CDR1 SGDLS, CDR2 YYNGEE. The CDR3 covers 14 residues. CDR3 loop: CASSPEEGIYGYTF. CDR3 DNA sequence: TGTGCCAGCAGCCCAGAGGAGGGAATCTATGGCTACACCTTC.

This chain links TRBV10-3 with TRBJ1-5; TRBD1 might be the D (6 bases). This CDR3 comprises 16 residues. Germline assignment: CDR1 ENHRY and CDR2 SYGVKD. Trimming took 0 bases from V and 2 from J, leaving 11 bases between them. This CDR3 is CAISESPPGGNQPQHF. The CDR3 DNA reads TGTGCCATCAGTGAGTCGCCCCCAGGGGGCAATCAGCCCCAGCATTTT.

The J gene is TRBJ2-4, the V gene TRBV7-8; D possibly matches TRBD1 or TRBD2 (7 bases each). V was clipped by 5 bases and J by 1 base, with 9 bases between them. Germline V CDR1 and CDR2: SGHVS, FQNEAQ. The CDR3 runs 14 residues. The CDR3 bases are TGTGCCAGCAGCCAGGGGGGGGCCAAAAACATTCAGTACTTC. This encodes CASSQGGAKNIQYF. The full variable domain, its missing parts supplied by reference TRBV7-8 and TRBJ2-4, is GAGVSQSPRYKVAKRGQDVALRCDPISGHVSLFWYQQALGQGPEFLTYFQNEAQLDKSGLPSDRFFAERPEGSVSTLKIQRTQQEDSAVYLCASSQGGAKNIQYFGAGTRLSVL.

The CDR3 loop reads CASSPGTTQETQYF. The DNA of the CDR3 is TGTGCCAGCAGCCCCGGGACTACTCAAGAGACCCAGTACTTC. V gene TRBV7-9 combines with J gene TRBJ2-5; the match to TRBD2 covers 7 bases. Trimming at V came to 5 bases and at J to 2 bases, leaving 5 bases not matched to a gene. The CDR3 has 14 amino acids. CDR1 is SEHNR, CDR2 FQNEAQ, per germline (reference sequence).

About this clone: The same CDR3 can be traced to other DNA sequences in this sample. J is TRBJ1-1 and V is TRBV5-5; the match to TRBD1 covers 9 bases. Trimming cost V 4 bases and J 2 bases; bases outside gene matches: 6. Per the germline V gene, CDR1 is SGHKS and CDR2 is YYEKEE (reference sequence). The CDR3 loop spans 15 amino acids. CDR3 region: CASSLITGGNTEAFF. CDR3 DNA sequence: TGTGCCAGCAGCCTGATTACAGGGGGCAACACTGAAGCTTTCTTT.

CDR3 nucleotide sequence: TGTGCCAGCAGCTTAGCCGGGGGACAGTACGAGCAGTACTTC. This translates into CASSLAGGQYEQYF. The chain carries TRBV11-2 and TRBJ2-7; D is perhaps TRBD1 (7 bases). The CDR3 consists of 14 residues. V was cut by 1 base and J by 4 bases, with 11 bases left in between. CDR1 and CDR2 (germline): SGHAT, FQNNGV.

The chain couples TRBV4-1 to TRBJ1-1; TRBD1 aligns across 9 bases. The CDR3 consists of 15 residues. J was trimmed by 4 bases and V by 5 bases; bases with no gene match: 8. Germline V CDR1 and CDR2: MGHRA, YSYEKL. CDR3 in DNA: TGCGCCAGCAGCTACGGGACAGGGTTGGCCACTGAAGCTTTCTTT. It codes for CASSYGTGLATEAFF.

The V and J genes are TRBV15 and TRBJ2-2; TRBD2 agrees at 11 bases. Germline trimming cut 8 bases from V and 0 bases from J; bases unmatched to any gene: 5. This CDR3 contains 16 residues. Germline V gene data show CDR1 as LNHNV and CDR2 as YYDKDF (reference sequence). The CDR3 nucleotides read TGTGCCACCGGTGGACTAGCGGGCCCGAACACCGGGGAGCTGTTTTTT. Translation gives CATGGLAGPNTGELFF.

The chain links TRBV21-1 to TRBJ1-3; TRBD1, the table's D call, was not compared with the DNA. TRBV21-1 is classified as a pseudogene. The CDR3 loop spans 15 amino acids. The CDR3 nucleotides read TGTGCCAGCAGCATTACCAGGGTGGGTGGAAACACCATATATTTT. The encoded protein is CASSITRVGGNTIYF.

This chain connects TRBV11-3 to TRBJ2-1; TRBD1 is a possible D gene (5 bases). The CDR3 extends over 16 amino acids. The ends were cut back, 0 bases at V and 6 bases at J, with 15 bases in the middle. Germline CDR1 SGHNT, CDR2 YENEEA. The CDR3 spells CASSLDRWNGANEQFF. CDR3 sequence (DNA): TGTGCCAGCAGCTTAGATCGCTGGAATGGGGCCAATGAGCAGTTCTTC.

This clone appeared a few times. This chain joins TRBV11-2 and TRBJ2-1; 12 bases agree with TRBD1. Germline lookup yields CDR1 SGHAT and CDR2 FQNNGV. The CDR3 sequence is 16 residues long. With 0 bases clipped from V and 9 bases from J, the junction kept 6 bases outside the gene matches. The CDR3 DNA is TGTGCCAGCAGCTTAGAGCCGGGACAGGGGGCGGGTGAGCAGTTCTTC. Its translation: CASSLEPGQGAGEQFF. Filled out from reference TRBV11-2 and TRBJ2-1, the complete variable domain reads EAGVAQSPRYKIIEKRQSVAFWCNPISGHATLYWYQQILGQGPKLLIQFQNNGVVDDSQLPKDRFSAERLKGVDSTLKIQPAKLEDSAVYLCASSLEPGQGAGEQFFGPGTRLTVL.

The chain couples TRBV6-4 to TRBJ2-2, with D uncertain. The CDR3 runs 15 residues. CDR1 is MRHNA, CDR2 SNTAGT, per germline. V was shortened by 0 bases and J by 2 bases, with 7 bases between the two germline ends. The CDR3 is CASSDSNINTGELFF. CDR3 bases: TGTGCCAGCAGTGACTCGAACATAAACACCGGGGAGCTGTTTTTT.

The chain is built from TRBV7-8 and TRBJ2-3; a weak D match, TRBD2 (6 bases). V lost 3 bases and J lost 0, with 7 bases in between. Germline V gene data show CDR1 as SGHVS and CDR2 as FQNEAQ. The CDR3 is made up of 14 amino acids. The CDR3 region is CASSFSGSTDTQYF. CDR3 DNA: TGTGCCAGCAGCTTTAGCGGAAGCACAGATACGCAGTATTTT.

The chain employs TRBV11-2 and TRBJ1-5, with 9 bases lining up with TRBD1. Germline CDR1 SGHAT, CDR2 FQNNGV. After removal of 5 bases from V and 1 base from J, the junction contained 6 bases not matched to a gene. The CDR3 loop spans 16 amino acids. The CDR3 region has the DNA TGTGCCAGCAGCCCAGGGACAGGGAGGAGCAATCAGCCCCAGCATTTT. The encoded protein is CASSPGTGRSNQPQHF.

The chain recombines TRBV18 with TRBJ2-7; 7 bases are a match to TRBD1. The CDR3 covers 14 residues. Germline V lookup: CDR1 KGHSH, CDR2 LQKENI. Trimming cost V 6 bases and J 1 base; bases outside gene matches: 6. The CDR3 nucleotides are TGTGCCAGCTCCGCAGACAGGGTTTCCTACGAGCAGTACTTC. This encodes CASSADRVSYEQYF.

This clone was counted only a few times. CDR3 nucleotide sequence: TGTGCCTGGAGTGAGCAGGGGGCTGTTTACACCTTC. This codes for CAWSEQGAVYTF. The V gene is TRBV30, the J gene TRBJ1-2; 8 nucleotides match TRBD1. The CDR3 consists of 12 residues. After removal of 1 base from V and 11 bases from J, the junction contained 6 bases not matched to a gene. Germline lookup yields CDR1 GTSNPN and CDR2 SVGIG (reference sequence).

The CDR3 DNA reads as TGCGCCAGCAGCTCCGGGGGGGGGAGCACTGAAGCTTTCTTT. It codes for CASSSGGGSTEAFF. The rearrangement joins TRBV5-1 to TRBJ1-1; D might be TRBD1 (5 bases). The CDR3 spans 14 residues. Germline-derived CDR1 and CDR2 are SGHRS and YFSETQ. The ends were cut back, 3 bases at V and 4 bases at J, with 13 bases in the middle. Filled out from reference TRBV5-1 and TRBJ1-1, the complete variable domain reads KAGVTQTPRYLIKTRGQQVTLSCSPISGHRSVSWYQQTPGQGLQFLFEYFSETQRNKGNFPGRFSGRQFSNSRSEMNVSTLELGDSALYLCASSSGGGSTEAFFGQGTRLTVV.